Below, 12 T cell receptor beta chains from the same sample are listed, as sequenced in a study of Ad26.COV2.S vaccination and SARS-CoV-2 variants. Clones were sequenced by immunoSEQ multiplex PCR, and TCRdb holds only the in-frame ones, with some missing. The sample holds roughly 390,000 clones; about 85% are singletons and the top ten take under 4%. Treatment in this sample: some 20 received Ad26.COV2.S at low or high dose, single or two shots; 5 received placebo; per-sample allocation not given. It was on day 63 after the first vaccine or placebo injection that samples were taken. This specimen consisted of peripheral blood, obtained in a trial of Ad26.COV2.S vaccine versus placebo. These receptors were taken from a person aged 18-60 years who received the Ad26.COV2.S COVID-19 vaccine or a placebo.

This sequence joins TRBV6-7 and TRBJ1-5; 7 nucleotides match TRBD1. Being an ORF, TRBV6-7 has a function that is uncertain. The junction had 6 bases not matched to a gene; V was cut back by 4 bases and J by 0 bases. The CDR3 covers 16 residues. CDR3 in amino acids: CASSSRDSYSNQPQHF. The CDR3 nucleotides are TGTGCCAGCAGTTCAAGGGACAGTTATAGCAATCAGCCCCAGCATTTT.

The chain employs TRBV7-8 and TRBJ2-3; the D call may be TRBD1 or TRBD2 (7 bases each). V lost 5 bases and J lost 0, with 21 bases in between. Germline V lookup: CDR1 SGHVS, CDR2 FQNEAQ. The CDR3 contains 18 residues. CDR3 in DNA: TGTGCCAGCAGCCACCGGGACAGCCTGGGACTAAGCACAGATACGCAGTATTTT. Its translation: CASSHRDSLGLSTDTQYF.

This CDR3 reads CASSPPAGPNTGELFF. The CDR3 bases are TGTGCCAGCAGCCCCCCAGCGGGGCCGAACACCGGGGAGCTGTTTTTT. The gene calls are TRBV7-2 and TRBJ2-2; 7 nucleotides match TRBD2. V lost 5 bases and J lost 0; bases outside the gene matches: 6. The CDR3 loop spans 16 amino acids. The germline V gene has CDR1 SGHTA and CDR2 FQGNSA.

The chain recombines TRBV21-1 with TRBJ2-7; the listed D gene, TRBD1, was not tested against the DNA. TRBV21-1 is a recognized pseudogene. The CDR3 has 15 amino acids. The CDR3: CASSKWTGGSYEQYF. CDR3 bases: TGTGCCAGCAGCAAATGGACAGGGGGCTCCTACGAGCAGTACTTC.

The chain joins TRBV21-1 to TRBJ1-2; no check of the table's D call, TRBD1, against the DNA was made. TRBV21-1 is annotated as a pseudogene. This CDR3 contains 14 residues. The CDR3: CASSKTGGLYGYTF. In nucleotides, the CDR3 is TGTGCCAGCAGCAAGACAGGGGGCCTCTATGGCTACACCTTC.

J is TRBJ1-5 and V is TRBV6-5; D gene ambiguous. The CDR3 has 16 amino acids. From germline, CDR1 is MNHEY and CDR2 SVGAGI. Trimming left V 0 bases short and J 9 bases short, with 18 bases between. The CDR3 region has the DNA TGTGCCAGCAGTTACTCGAATGCACAACAAGGGTGGCCCCAGCATTTT. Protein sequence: CASSYSNAQQGWPQHF.

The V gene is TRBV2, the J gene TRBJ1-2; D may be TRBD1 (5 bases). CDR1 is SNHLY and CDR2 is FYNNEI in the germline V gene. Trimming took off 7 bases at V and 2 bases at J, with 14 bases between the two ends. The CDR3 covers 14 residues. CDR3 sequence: CASNSGQLNYGYTF. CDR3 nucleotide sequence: TGTGCCAGCAATTCGGGGCAGCTGAACTATGGCTACACCTTC.

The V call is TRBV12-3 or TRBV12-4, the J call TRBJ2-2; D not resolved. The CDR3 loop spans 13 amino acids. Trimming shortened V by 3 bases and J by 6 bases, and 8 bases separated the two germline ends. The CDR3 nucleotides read TGTGCCAGCAGTTTCGGCAGGCCCGGGGAGCTGTTTTTT. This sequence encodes CASSFGRPGELFF.

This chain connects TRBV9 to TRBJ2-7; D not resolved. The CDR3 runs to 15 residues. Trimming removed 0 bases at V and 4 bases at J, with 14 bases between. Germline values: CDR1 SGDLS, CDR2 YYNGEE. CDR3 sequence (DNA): TGTGCCAGCAGCGTAGCAAGTCATAGTACGTACGAGCAGTACTTC. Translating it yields CASSVASHSTYEQYF.

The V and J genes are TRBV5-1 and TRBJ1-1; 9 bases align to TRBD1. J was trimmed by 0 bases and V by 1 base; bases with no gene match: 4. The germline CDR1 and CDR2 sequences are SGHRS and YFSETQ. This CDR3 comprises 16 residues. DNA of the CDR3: TGCGCCAGCAGCTTGCCTGGGACAGGGCTGAACACTGAAGCTTTCTTT. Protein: CASSLPGTGLNTEAFF.

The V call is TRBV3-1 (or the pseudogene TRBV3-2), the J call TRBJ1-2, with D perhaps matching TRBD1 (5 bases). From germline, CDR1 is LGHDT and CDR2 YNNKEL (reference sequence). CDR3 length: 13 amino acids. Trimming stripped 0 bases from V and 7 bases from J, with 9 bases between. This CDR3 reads CASSQDWGGGYTF. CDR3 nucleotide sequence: TGTGCCAGCAGCCAAGATTGGGGCGGTGGCTACACCTTC.

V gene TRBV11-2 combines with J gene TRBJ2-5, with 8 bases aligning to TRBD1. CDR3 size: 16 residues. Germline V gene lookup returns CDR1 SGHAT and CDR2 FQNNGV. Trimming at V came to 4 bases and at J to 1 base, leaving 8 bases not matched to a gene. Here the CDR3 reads CASSSKTGVGQETQYF. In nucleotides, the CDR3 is TGTGCCAGCAGCTCAAAGACAGGGGTTGGCCAAGAGACCCAGTACTTC.